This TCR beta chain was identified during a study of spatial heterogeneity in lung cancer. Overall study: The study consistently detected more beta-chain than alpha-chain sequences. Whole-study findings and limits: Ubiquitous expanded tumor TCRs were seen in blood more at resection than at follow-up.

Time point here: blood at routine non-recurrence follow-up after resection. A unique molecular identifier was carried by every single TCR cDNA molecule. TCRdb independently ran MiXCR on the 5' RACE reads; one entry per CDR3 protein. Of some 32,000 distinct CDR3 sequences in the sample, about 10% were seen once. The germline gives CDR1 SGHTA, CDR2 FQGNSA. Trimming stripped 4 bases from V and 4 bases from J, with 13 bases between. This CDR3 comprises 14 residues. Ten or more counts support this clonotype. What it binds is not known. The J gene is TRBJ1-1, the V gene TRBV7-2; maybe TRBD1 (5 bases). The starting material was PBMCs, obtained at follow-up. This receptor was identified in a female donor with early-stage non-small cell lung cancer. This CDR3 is CASSSFLGATEAFF. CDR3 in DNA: TGTGCCAGCAGCTCCTTCTTAGGGGCCACTGAAGCTTTCTTT.